One sample yielded the 14 T cell receptor beta chains listed below, sequenced in a study of blood T cell repertoires in COVID-19. TCRdb's copy holds only in-frame clones and misses some; the assay was immunoSEQ multiplex PCR. The table shows 390,000 or so clones, with about 87% occurring only once. The specimen sequenced was peripheral blood. The receptor set was obtained from a woman between 25 and 40 years old with COVID-19, enrolled during active disease.

This sequence joins TRBV7-8 and TRBJ2-3; 11 nucleotides line up with TRBD2. The germline V gene encodes CDR1 SGHVS and CDR2 FQNEAQ. The CDR3 is made up of 14 amino acids. The junction had 3 bases not matched to a gene; V was cut back by 8 bases and J by 2 bases. CDR3 in amino acids: CASLTSGATDTQYF. The CDR3 DNA sequence: TGTGCCAGCTTGACTAGCGGGGCCACAGATACGCAGTATTTT.

This clone was detected ten times or more. This chain joins TRBV11-2 and TRBJ2-7; 8 positions agree with TRBD2. Germline V CDR1 and CDR2: SGHAT, FQNNGV. V lost 0 bases and J lost 0; bases outside the gene matches: 4. This CDR3 region has 16 residues. The CDR3 region has the DNA TGTGCCAGCAGCTTAGAACCGGGACTAGGCTCCTACGAGCAGTACTTC. Amino acids: CASSLEPGLGSYEQYF.

The chain links TRBV3-1 (or the pseudogene TRBV3-2) to TRBJ2-5, with TRBD1 matching 9 bases. The CDR3 loop spans 15 amino acids. V was clipped by 3 bases and J by 3 bases; unmatched bases: 5. CDR1 is LGHDT, CDR2 YNNKEL, per germline (reference sequence). The CDR3 spells CASSHWDRVEETQYF. In DNA, the CDR3 is TGTGCCAGCAGCCATTGGGACAGGGTAGAAGAGACCCAGTACTTC.

The V call is TRBV9, the J call TRBJ1-3; 8 bases map to TRBD1. The CDR3 is made up of 17 amino acids. Germline assignment: CDR1 SGDLS and CDR2 YYNGEE. V lost 4 bases to trimming and J lost 2 bases; unmatched junction nucleotides: 11. The CDR3 reads CASSLFQGALPGNTIYF. The CDR3 coding sequence is TGTGCCAGCAGCCTTTTCCAGGGGGCGCTCCCTGGAAACACCATATATTTT.

J is TRBJ2-4 and V is TRBV28; 9 bases are a match to TRBD2. CDR1 and CDR2 from the germline V gene are MDHEN and SYDVKM. The CDR3 is 15 residues long. V dropped 5 bases and J dropped 0; count of bases not matched to a gene: 2. The CDR3 here is CASSRSGRAKNIQYF. For the CDR3, the DNA is TGTGCCAGCAGTCGTAGCGGGAGAGCCAAAAACATTCAGTACTTC.

V gene TRBV3-1 (or the pseudogene TRBV3-2) combines with J gene TRBJ2-7; D is perhaps TRBD1 (6 bases). Trimming left V 3 bases short and J 2 bases short, with 11 bases between. The CDR3 loop spans 14 amino acids. Germline V gives CDR1 LGHDT, CDR2 YNNKEL (reference sequence). The DNA for the CDR3 is TGTGCCAGCAGCCACGGCCAGGGGACCTACGAGCAGTACTTC. This encodes CASSHGQGTYEQYF.

V usage is TRBV2 and J usage is TRBJ1-5; 8 bases map to TRBD1. CDR3 length equals 15 residues. In germline, CDR1 is SNHLY, CDR2 FYNNEI. V gave up 5 bases and J gave up 3 bases; unmatched junction bases: 6. In DNA, the CDR3 is TGTGCCAGCAGTCACGGACAGGGCCCCAATCAGCCCCAGCATTTT. The encoded protein is CASSHGQGPNQPQHF.

The rearrangement uses TRBV28 and TRBJ2-3; D might be TRBD2 (6 bases). CDR3 length: 14 amino acids. CDR1 and CDR2 (germline): MDHEN, SYDVKM. V was clipped by 4 bases and J by 6 bases, with 14 bases between them. The CDR3 region is CASSSRPRGDTQYF. In nucleotides, the CDR3 is TGTGCCAGCAGTTCTAGACCTCGGGGGGATACGCAGTATTTT.

In this sample, this clone turned up a few times. The genes are TRBV11-2 and TRBJ1-1; no clear D gene. Trimming stripped 7 bases from V and 4 bases from J, with 7 bases between. The germline V gene has CDR1 SGHAT and CDR2 FQNNGV. The CDR3 extends over 11 amino acids. The CDR3 loop is CASTLLTEAFF. The CDR3 bases are TGTGCCAGCACCCTACTCACTGAAGCTTTCTTT. Full variable domain (missing parts from reference TRBV11-2 and TRBJ1-1): EAGVAQSPRYKIIEKRQSVAFWCNPISGHATLYWYQQILGQGPKLLIQFQNNGVVDDSQLPKDRFSAERLKGVDSTLKIQPAKLEDSAVYLCASTLLTEAFFGQGTRLTVV.

The V call is TRBV7-6, the J call TRBJ2-1; TRBD1 agrees at 8 bases. V trimming: 6 bases; J trimming: 5 bases; junction bases outside the gene matches: 18. The CDR3 loop spans 18 amino acids. Germline V gives CDR1 SGHVS, CDR2 FNYEAQ. The CDR3 bases are TGTGCCAGCAGTCCGCGGGACAGGAGGAACAGTCTGAACAATGAGCAGTTCTTC. It encodes CASSPRDRRNSLNNEQFF. Supplemented by reference TRBV7-6 and TRBJ2-1, the full variable domain reads GAGVSQSPRYKVTKRGQDVALRCDPISGHVSLYWYRQALGQGPEFLTYFNYEAQQDKSGLPNDRFSAERPEGSISTLTIQRTEQRDSAMYRCASSPRDRRNSLNNEQFFGPGTRLTVL.

The chain couples TRBV7-9 to TRBJ1-1; TRBD1 is a possible D gene (6 bases). The CDR3 length is 14 residues. CDR1 is SEHNR and CDR2 is FQNEAQ in the germline V gene (reference sequence). V was shortened by 1 base and J by 7 bases, with 13 bases between the two germline ends. The CDR3 is CASSLGQARIEAFF. CDR3 in DNA: TGTGCCAGCAGCTTAGGACAGGCAAGGATTGAAGCTTTCTTT.

The V call is TRBV5-1, the J call TRBJ2-5; 7 nucleotides match TRBD1. This CDR3 spans 12 amino acids. V gave up 4 bases and J gave up 9 bases; unmatched junction bases: 6. Germline lookup yields CDR1 SGHRS and CDR2 YFSETQ. CDR3 residues: CASSPRTGAQYF. CDR3 DNA: TGCGCCAGCAGCCCGAGAACAGGGGCCCAGTACTTC.

The rearrangement links TRBV19 to TRBJ2-1; no firm D call. This CDR3 is built from 17 residues. Trimming cost V 0 bases and J 2 bases, with 14 bases left between them. The germline gives CDR1 LNHDA, CDR2 SQIVND (reference sequence). This CDR3 is CASSIDLPSQAYNEQFF. The DNA of the CDR3 is TGTGCCAGTAGTATAGATCTACCCAGTCAGGCCTACAATGAGCAGTTCTTC.

J is TRBJ1-6 and V is TRBV9; D remains unclear. The V end lost 0 bases, the J end lost 7 bases, and 5 bases lay between the germline ends. Per germline, CDR1 SGDLS and CDR2 YYNGEE. The CDR3 runs 13 residues. The CDR3 protein is CASSVAGNSPLHF. The CDR3 region has the DNA TGTGCCAGCAGCGTAGCCGGGAATTCACCCCTCCACTTT.